The 21 T cell receptor beta chains below come from one sample, sequenced in a study of identical twins. MiXCR, run by TCRdb on the 5' RACE reads, gives a single entry per CDR3 protein. The sample includes just over 500,000 distinct CDR3 sequences, approximately 22% of them seen just once. These same data were also listed under a study on T cells expressing NK-cell markers.

Sequenced input: CD4+ T cells sorted from blood. These receptors were collected from a woman aged 18-35 years in good health.

The V and J genes are TRBV20-1 and TRBJ2-1; possibly TRBD1 for D (5 bases). Germline V CDR1 and CDR2: DFQATT, SNEGSKA (reference sequence). The CDR3 is 14 residues long. Trimming took off 6 bases at V and 6 bases at J, with 18 bases between the two ends. CDR3 coding DNA: TGCAGTGCACTTCTGGCTAGAAGGGGCAATGAGCAGTTCTTC. It yields the protein CSALLARRGNEQFF.

This clonotype was seen only a few times. This chain uses TRBV20-1 with TRBJ2-3; 7 bases fit TRBD2. The CDR3 runs to 14 residues. V shed 8 bases, J shed 0 bases, and the junction held 8 bases outside the gene matches. The germline V gene has CDR1 DFQATT and CDR2 SNEGSKA (reference sequence). CDR3 sequence reads: CSHTGGLSTDTQYF. The CDR3 nucleotides read TGCAGTCATACCGGGGGACTAAGCACAGATACGCAGTATTTT.

This clonotype is a singleton in its sample. V and J are TRBV20-1 and TRBJ1-1; D gene uncertain. Germline CDR1 reads DFQATT; CDR2 reads SNEGSKA (reference sequence). The CDR3 runs to 13 residues. Trimming removed 2 bases at V and 1 base at J, with 8 bases between. CDR3 in amino acids: CSARSSGNTEAFF. CDR3 DNA: TGCAGTGCTAGATCGTCGGGGAACACTGAAGCTTTCTTT.

The chain has TRBV7-3 and TRBJ2-5, with 10 bases lining up with TRBD2. CDR1 SGHTA and CDR2 FQGTGA come from the germline V gene. V was clipped by 5 bases and J by 5 bases; unmatched bases: 8. CDR3 length: 15 residues. The CDR3: CASSLSGGRMETQYF. Written as DNA, the CDR3 is TGTGCCAGCAGCCTTAGCGGGGGGAGGATGGAGACCCAGTACTTC. The whole variable domain, remainder taken from reference TRBV7-3 and TRBJ2-5, is GAGVSQTPSNKVTEKGKYVELRCDPISGHTALYWYRQSLGQGPEFLIYFQGTGAADDSGLPNDRFFAVRPEGSVSTLKIQRTERGDSAVYLCASSLSGGRMETQYFGPGTRLLVL.

This clonotype was seen repeatedly, ten times or more. The chain uses TRBV29-1 and TRBJ2-1; 7 bases fit TRBD2. Germline CDR1 and CDR2: SQVTM and ANQGSEA. V trimming: 5 bases; J trimming: 4 bases; junction bases outside the gene matches: 14. This CDR3 spans 16 amino acids. This CDR3 is CSVTSLAPGRYNEQFF. The DNA for the CDR3 is TGCAGCGTTACGTCACTAGCGCCGGGGAGGTACAATGAGCAGTTCTTC.

This clonotype was observed a few times. The chain recombines TRBV6-5 with TRBJ1-3; D is unclear. Per the germline V gene, CDR1 is MNHEY and CDR2 is SVGAGI. This CDR3 has 15 residues. Deletions cut 0 bases from V and 0 bases from J, with 6 bases between. DNA for the CDR3: TGTGCCAGCAGTTACTCCGTTAGCTCTGGAAACACCATATATTTT. Encoded protein: CASSYSVSSGNTIYF.

This chain connects TRBV20-1 to TRBJ2-4, with 13 bases fitting TRBD2. This CDR3 region has 16 residues. The germline gives CDR1 DFQATT, CDR2 SNEGSKA (reference sequence). Germline trimming cut 4 bases from V and 7 bases from J; bases unmatched to any gene: 10. The CDR3 sequence: CSAILGLAGARNIQYF. The CDR3, as DNA: TGCAGTGCTATACTCGGACTAGCGGGGGCTCGGAACATTCAGTACTTC.

This clonotype was observed a handful of times. The V gene is TRBV20-1, the J gene TRBJ2-2, with D unresolved. The germline V and J ends were trimmed by 3 bases and 7 bases, with 12 bases remaining between them. The germline V gene encodes CDR1 DFQATT and CDR2 SNEGSKA (reference sequence). The CDR3 contains 13 residues. CDR3 sequence: CSASRGVGGELFF. CDR3 nucleotide sequence: TGCAGTGCTAGTCGTGGGGTTGGCGGGGAGCTGTTTTTT.

The V call is TRBV20-1, the J call TRBJ2-1; possibly TRBD1 for D (5 bases). CDR3 length: 12 amino acids. Trimming removed 6 bases from V and 7 bases from J, with 13 bases in between. Germline lookup yields CDR1 DFQATT and CDR2 SNEGSKA (reference sequence). CDR3 nucleotides: TGCAGTGCACCTCCCCAGGGTAATGAGCAGTTCTTC. The encoded protein is CSAPPQGNEQFF.

This clonotype was seen many times. The chain combines TRBV29-1 with TRBJ1-2; weak D call: TRBD1 (5 bases). The ends were cut back, 5 bases at V and 8 bases at J, with 18 bases in the middle. CDR1 SQVTM and CDR2 ANQGSEA come from the germline V gene. This CDR3 spans 13 amino acids. The CDR3 DNA is TGCAGCGTTTTGAACAGGATGGGGAAAGGCTACACCTTC. Its translation is CSVLNRMGKGYTF.

The V and J genes are TRBV10-3 and TRBJ1-5; 9 bases are a match to TRBD1. This CDR3 region has 16 residues. Germline trimming cut 6 bases from V and 9 bases from J; bases unmatched to any gene: 15. Germline V gene sequence: CDR1 ENHRY, CDR2 SYGVKD. The CDR3 nucleotides read TGTGCCATCAGCGAGGCACGGGGACAGGGTAAGGGGCCCCAGCATTTT. It is translated as CAISEARGQGKGPQHF.

A few counts support this clonotype. J is TRBJ2-5 and V is TRBV29-1; D is ambiguous. The ends were cut back, 8 bases at V and 4 bases at J, with 17 bases in the middle. Germline CDR1 is SQVTM and CDR2 is ANQGSEA. The CDR3 is 13 residues long. The CDR3 bases are TGCAGCTTTGCCCCAGGAAGTGGAGAGACCCAGTACTTC. Its translation: CSFAPGSGETQYF.

This clonotype came up a few times. The chain carries TRBV7-9 and TRBJ1-1; D is uncertain. Trimming took 1 base from V and 3 from J, leaving 12 bases between them. CDR1 is SEHNR, CDR2 FQNEAQ, per germline (reference sequence). The CDR3 has 15 residues. The CDR3 bases are TGTGCCAGCAGCTTAGGGGGAGGCAAGGACACTGAAGCTTTCTTT. This translates into CASSLGGGKDTEAFF.

This CDR3 reads CSARASDTQYF. Here the CDR3 DNA reads TGCAGTGCTAGAGCATCAGATACGCAGTATTTT. The chain combines TRBV20-1 with TRBJ2-3, with D unclear. Germline V gene data show CDR1 as DFQATT and CDR2 as SNEGSKA (reference sequence). Trimming cost V 1 base and J 4 bases, with 3 bases left between them. CDR3 length equals 11 residues.

This chain joins TRBV20-1 and TRBJ2-1; no firm D call. The CDR3 extends over 14 amino acids. Looked up from germline, CDR1 is DFQATT and CDR2 is SNEGSKA (reference sequence). Trimming took 5 bases from V and 5 from J, leaving 16 bases between them. The CDR3 protein is CSAAGARVHNEQFF. CDR3 DNA: TGCAGTGCTGCAGGAGCGCGAGTCCACAATGAGCAGTTCTTC.

The rearrangement links TRBV6-5 to TRBJ1-3; D is possibly TRBD1 (6 bases). V lost 0 bases, J lost 4 bases, and 10 bases lay in between. CDR3 size: 15 residues. Germline CDR1 is MNHEY and CDR2 is SVGAGI. The CDR3 DNA reads TGTGCCAGCAGTTACTCAAGGGGGAAGGGAAACACCATATATTTT. This codes for CASSYSRGKGNTIYF.

This clonotype was counted at least ten times. V is TRBV10-3 and J is TRBJ2-1; 8 nucleotides match TRBD2. The CDR3 is 15 amino acids. V dropped 2 bases and J dropped 6; count of bases not matched to a gene: 6. CDR1 is ENHRY and CDR2 is SYGVKD in the germline V gene. CDR3 sequence (DNA): TGTGCCATCAGTGAGCCGGGACTAGTAGTCAATGAGCAGTTCTTC. Residues: CAISEPGLVVNEQFF.

V gene TRBV4-3 combines with J gene TRBJ2-7, with no clear D. Looked up from germline, CDR1 is LGHNA and CDR2 is YSLEER. The CDR3 consists of 13 residues. With 0 bases removed from V and 3 bases from J, the gap between germline ends came to 6 bases. The CDR3 DNA reads TGCGCCAGCAGCCAAGATGGGCACTACGAGCAGTACTTC. This translates into CASSQDGHYEQYF.

V usage is TRBV5-6 and J usage is TRBJ2-3; a weak D match, TRBD2 (6 bases). V was cut by 4 bases and J by 10 bases, with 16 bases left in between. CDR3 size: 13 residues. Germline lookup yields CDR1 SGHDT and CDR2 YYEEEE. For the CDR3, the DNA is TGTGCCAGCAGCGCCCGGGGGTCGGGTTCGCAGTATTTT. Translated: CASSARGSGSQYF.

The gene calls are TRBV12-3 or TRBV12-4 and TRBJ1-2; 7 positions agree with TRBD1. Trimming removed 5 bases from V and 2 bases from J; junction bases left unmatched: 5. This CDR3 is 14 amino acids long. Here the CDR3 reads CASSVQGLNYGYTF. CDR3 in DNA: TGTGCCAGCAGTGTACAGGGGCTAAACTATGGCTACACCTTC.

In this sample, this clonotype turned up a few times. CDR3 amino acids: CASSFLAGLPYEQYF. In DNA form, the CDR3 reads TGCGCCAGCAGCTTTTTAGCGGGTTTACCCTACGAGCAGTACTTC. The chain couples TRBV5-1 to TRBJ2-7; 7 nucleotides agree with TRBD2. The V segment lost 2 bases and the J segment 2 bases; nucleotides outside the gene matches: 7. Germline CDR1 reads SGHRS; CDR2 reads YFSETQ. This CDR3 has 15 amino acids.